The source of this T cell receptor (beta chain) is a study of T cell responses to AZD1222 COVID-19 vaccine. Using immunoSEQ multiplex PCR, the repertoire was profiled, and TCRdb retains in-frame clones only, with some absent. The sample lists some 150,000 clones; roughly 85% were seen once. As concerns this clone: The antigen is undetermined.

Trimming cost V 6 bases and J 0 bases, with 11 bases left between them. The CDR3 runs 15 residues. Germline lookup yields CDR1 ENHRY and CDR2 SYGVKD. Whole-study results and caveats: Spike-specific TCR breadth and depth went up after people got two AZD1222 doses. Most donors were white British and more were female, and clonal diversity was possibly underestimated. Only six or seven AZD1222 recipients were seropositive at baseline. Sampled repertoires all dated from after the peak T cell response.

V is TRBV10-3 and J is TRBJ2-2; tentatively, D is TRBD1 (6 bases). The sequence came from an adult who received the MenACWY meningococcal vaccine as a control. The starting material was peripheral blood, obtained 28 days after the second dose of the MenACWY control vaccine. The CDR3 sequence: CAIRGQSTNTGELFF. In DNA, the CDR3 is TGTGCCATCAGGGGACAATCTACGAACACCGGGGAGCTGTTTTTT.